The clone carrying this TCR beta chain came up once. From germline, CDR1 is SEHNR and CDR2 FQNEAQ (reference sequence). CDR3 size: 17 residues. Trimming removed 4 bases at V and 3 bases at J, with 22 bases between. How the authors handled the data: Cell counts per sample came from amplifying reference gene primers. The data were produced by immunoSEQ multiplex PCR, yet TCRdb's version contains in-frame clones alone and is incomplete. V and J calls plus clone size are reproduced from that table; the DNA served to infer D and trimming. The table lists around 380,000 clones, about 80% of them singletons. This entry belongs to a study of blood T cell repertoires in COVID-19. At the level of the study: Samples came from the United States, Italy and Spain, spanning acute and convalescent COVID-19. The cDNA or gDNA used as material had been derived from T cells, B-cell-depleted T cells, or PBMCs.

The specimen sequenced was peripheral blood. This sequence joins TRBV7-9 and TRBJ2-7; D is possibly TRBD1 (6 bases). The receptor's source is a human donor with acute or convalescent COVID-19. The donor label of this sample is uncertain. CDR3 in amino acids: CASSSRYRDTNYYEQYF. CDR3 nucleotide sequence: TGTGCCAGCAGCTCCCGATACCGGGACACTAACTACTACGAGCAGTACTTC.